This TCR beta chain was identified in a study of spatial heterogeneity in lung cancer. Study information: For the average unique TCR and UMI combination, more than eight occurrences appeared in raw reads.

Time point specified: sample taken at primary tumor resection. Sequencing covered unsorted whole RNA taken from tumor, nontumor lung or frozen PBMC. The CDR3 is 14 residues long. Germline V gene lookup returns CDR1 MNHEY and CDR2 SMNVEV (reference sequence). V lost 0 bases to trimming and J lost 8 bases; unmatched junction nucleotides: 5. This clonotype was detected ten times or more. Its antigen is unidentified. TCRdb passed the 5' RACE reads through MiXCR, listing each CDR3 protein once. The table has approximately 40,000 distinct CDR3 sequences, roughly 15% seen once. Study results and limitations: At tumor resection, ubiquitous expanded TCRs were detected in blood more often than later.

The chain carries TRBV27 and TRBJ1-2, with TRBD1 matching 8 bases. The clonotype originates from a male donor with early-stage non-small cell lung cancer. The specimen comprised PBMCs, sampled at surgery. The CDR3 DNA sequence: TGTGCCAGCAGTTTATCGGCAGGGGGCTTCGGCTACACCTTC. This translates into CASSLSAGGFGYTF.